This entry lists 29 T cell receptor beta chains sequenced from one sample in a study of T cell responses to AZD1222 COVID-19 vaccine (dated by TCRdb to 2020 to 2022). The time point label on this specimen signifies: about 28 days (+/-7) after the second vaccine dose. The library was built by means of the immunoSEQ multiplex PCR assay. TCRdb's version of the immuneACCESS table is confined to in-frame rearrangements and falls short of the full clone set. An unresolved V gene accounts for under half of the shortfall where checked; the remainder is of unknown origin. The sample table holds approximately 80,000 clones, of which 80% to 90% were seen once. The ten biggest clones cover 12% of the sample. The sample was peripheral blood, taken 28 days after the second AZD1222 dose. These receptors were taken from an adult who received the AZD1222 COVID-19 vaccine.

The V and J genes are TRBV9 and TRBJ1-6; D not certain. From germline, CDR1 is SGDLS and CDR2 YYNGEE. V was cut by 4 bases and J by 1 base, with 6 bases left in between. This CDR3 is built from 14 residues. CDR3 region: CASSRESYNSPLHF. The CDR3 DNA follows: TGTGCCAGCAGCAGGGAGTCCTATAATTCACCCCTCCACTTT.

The chain joins TRBV4-1 to TRBJ2-3, with D perhaps TRBD1 or TRBD2 (5 bases each). This CDR3 spans 16 amino acids. Per germline, CDR1 MGHRA and CDR2 YSYEKL. The V gene lost 1 base and the J gene lost 2 bases, with 13 bases spanning the gap. The CDR3 loop reads CASSQGTGRLTDTQYF. CDR3 nucleotides: TGCGCCAGCAGCCAAGGTACGGGGCGCCTCACAGATACGCAGTATTTT.

This chain links TRBV6-5 with TRBJ1-5; no clear D. CDR1 and CDR2 from the germline V gene are MNHEY and SVGAGI. The CDR3 has 14 amino acids. V lost 2 bases, J lost 4 bases, and 9 bases lay in between. The CDR3 loop reads CASSYDGINQPQHF. The CDR3 coding sequence is TGTGCCAGCAGTTACGACGGGATTAATCAGCCCCAGCATTTT.

This clone was recorded a few times. This chain joins TRBV7-2 and TRBJ2-1; 9 nucleotides align to TRBD1. The CDR3 contains 15 residues. V dropped 4 bases and J dropped 5; count of bases not matched to a gene: 6. Germline CDR1 is SGHTA and CDR2 is FQGNSA. CDR3 protein: CASSSPGTGHNEQFF. The CDR3, as DNA: TGTGCCAGCAGCTCACCCGGGACAGGGCACAATGAGCAGTTCTTC.

This chain joins TRBV19 and TRBJ1-2; D gene uncertain. Trimming stripped 6 bases from V and 6 bases from J, with 14 bases between. The CDR3 runs to 13 residues. CDR1 and CDR2 from the germline V gene are LNHDA and SQIVND (reference sequence). CDR3 sequence reads: CASSDQFGDGYTF. The CDR3 nucleotides read TGTGCCAGTAGCGACCAGTTCGGGGATGGCTACACCTTC.

The chain has TRBV7-2 and TRBJ1-1; D is undetermined. Trimming removed 3 bases at V and 1 base at J, with 6 bases between. This CDR3 contains 13 residues. CDR1 and CDR2 from the germline V gene are SGHTA and FQGNSA. The CDR3 DNA reads as TGTGCCAGCAGCTTGACACGGAACACTGAAGCTTTCTTT. It translates to CASSLTRNTEAFF. The full variable domain, completed using reference TRBV7-2 and TRBJ1-1, is GAGVSQSPSNKVTEKGKDVELRCDPISGHTALYWYRQSLGQGLEFLIYFQGNSAPDKSGLPSDRFSAERTGGSVSTLTIQRTQQEDSAVYLCASSLTRNTEAFFGQGTRLTVV.

The rearrangement joins TRBV19 to TRBJ1-6, with D unclear. The CDR3 totals 12 residues. V was clipped by 5 bases and J by 6 bases, with 5 bases between them. Germline lookup yields CDR1 LNHDA and CDR2 SQIVND (reference sequence). CDR3 sequence: CASSFTNSPLHF. CDR3 nucleotides: TGTGCCAGTAGTTTTACTAATTCACCCCTCCACTTT.

This chain connects TRBV9 to TRBJ1-1, with 7 bases fitting TRBD1. Germline lookup yields CDR1 SGDLS and CDR2 YYNGEE. The CDR3 contains 13 residues. J gave up 5 bases and V 0 bases, and 1 base lay outside the gene matches. The CDR3 here is CASSVGQGTEAFF. The CDR3 DNA is TGTGCCAGCAGCGTAGGACAGGGAACTGAAGCTTTCTTT.

The chain has TRBV2 and TRBJ2-7, with TRBD2 as a possible D gene (5 bases). Trimming left V 5 bases short and J 5 bases short, with 16 bases between. From germline, CDR1 is SNHLY and CDR2 FYNNEI. This CDR3 contains 14 residues. CDR3 in amino acids: CASSPRTSGDEQYF. As DNA, the CDR3 is TGTGCCAGCAGTCCTCGGACCTCCGGGGACGAGCAGTACTTC.

The chain joins TRBV6-5 to TRBJ1-3, with no clear D. This CDR3 contains 15 residues. CDR1 and CDR2 (germline): MNHEY, SVGAGI. V lost 6 bases and J lost 2, with 14 bases in between. The CDR3: CASRRTTAPGNTIYF. The DNA of the CDR3 is TGTGCCAGCAGACGAACAACAGCTCCTGGAAACACCATATATTTT.

This clone has just a few counts. CDR3 DNA: TGCGCCAGCAGCTTGCAACCCGGGGGTGAAAAACTGTTTTTT. It translates to CASSLQPGGEKLFF. The J gene is TRBJ1-4, the V gene TRBV5-1; D is possibly TRBD1 (5 bases). V shed 1 base and J shed 7 bases, with 11 bases lying between them. The CDR3 is made up of 14 amino acids. Germline lookup yields CDR1 SGHRS and CDR2 YFSETQ. Drawing the rest from reference TRBV5-1 and TRBJ1-4, the complete variable domain is KAGVTQTPRYLIKTRGQQVTLSCSPISGHRSVSWYQQTPGQGLQFLFEYFSETQRNKGNFPGRFSGRQFSNSRSEMNVSTLELGDSALYLCASSLQPGGEKLFFGSGTQLSVL.

In this sample, this clone turned up once. This sequence joins TRBV6-1 and TRBJ2-7; D perhaps matches TRBD2 (5 bases). CDR3 length: 14 residues. CDR1 MNHNS and CDR2 SASEGT come from the germline V gene. Trimming cost V 0 bases and J 4 bases, with 10 bases left between them. CDR3 loop: CASSEAARRYEQYF. For the CDR3, the DNA is TGTGCCAGCAGTGAAGCGGCGCGGAGGTACGAGCAGTACTTC.

This chain links TRBV5-6 with TRBJ2-7, with a possible D match to TRBD1 (6 bases). V was clipped by 6 bases and J by 5 bases, with 15 bases between them. This CDR3 contains 13 residues. The germline V gene has CDR1 SGHDT and CDR2 YYEEEE. The CDR3 DNA reads TGTGCCAGCATTCGCGGCAGGGGAGACGAGCAGTACTTC. Protein sequence: CASIRGRGDEQYF.

The chain joins TRBV27 to TRBJ1-2, with unresolved D. Germline V gene lookup returns CDR1 MNHEY and CDR2 SMNVEV (reference sequence). V lost 0 bases and J 5 bases, leaving 7 bases between the germline ends. The CDR3 runs 13 residues. The CDR3 DNA reads TGTGCCAGCAGTTTATCGAGGCAATATGGCTACACCTTC. Protein product: CASSLSRQYGYTF.

This clone has a handful of counts. The J gene is TRBJ1-1, the V gene TRBV10-3; D gene unclear. CDR1 ENHRY and CDR2 SYGVKD come from the germline V gene. Trimming cost V 6 bases and J 4 bases, with 15 bases left between them. This CDR3 has 14 amino acids. CDR3 sequence reads: CAIRDTSEGTEAFF. In DNA, the CDR3 is TGTGCCATCAGGGATACCTCGGAAGGCACTGAAGCTTTCTTT.

The chain carries TRBV6-4 and TRBJ2-1; 9 positions match TRBD2. The V segment lost 1 base and the J segment 4 bases; nucleotides outside the gene matches: 5. The CDR3 runs to 16 residues. CDR1 MRHNA and CDR2 SNTAGT come from the germline V gene. The CDR3 nucleotides are TGTGCCAGCAGTGACTGGGCTAGCGGGGCATACAATGAGCAGTTCTTC. It translates to CASSDWASGAYNEQFF.

This clone was counted once. The chain employs TRBV9 and TRBJ2-1; TRBD2 aligns across 9 bases. Trimming cost V 2 bases and J 4 bases; bases outside gene matches: 7. Germline CDR1 and CDR2: SGDLS and YYNGEE. The length of the CDR3 is 16 residues. The CDR3 nucleotides read TGTGCCAGCAGCGTTTTAGCGGGGGCCCGATACAATGAGCAGTTCTTC. Translating gives CASSVLAGARYNEQFF.

The V and J genes are TRBV5-1 and TRBJ1-4; no definite D call. The CDR3 runs to 18 residues. Germline-derived CDR1 and CDR2 are SGHRS and YFSETQ. V lost 0 bases, J lost 7 bases, and 22 bases lay in between. The CDR3 bases are TGCGCCAGCAGCTTGGGGGAGGGCGCCTCGGGTATCGGTGAAAAACTGTTTTTT. This gives the protein CASSLGEGASGIGEKLFF.

The V call is TRBV28, the J call TRBJ2-1; D unclear. CDR3 size: 14 residues. V lost 1 base, J lost 4 bases, and 8 bases lay in between. Per the germline V gene, CDR1 is MDHEN and CDR2 is SYDVKM. Here the CDR3 DNA reads TGTGCCAGCAGTTTATCCCCCGGTTACAATGAGCAGTTCTTC. It encodes CASSLSPGYNEQFF.

The V and J genes are TRBV2 and TRBJ2-1, with D perhaps TRBD2 (7 bases). The V gene lost 3 bases and the J gene lost 2 bases, with 14 bases spanning the gap. CDR1 is SNHLY, CDR2 FYNNEI, per germline. The CDR3 extends over 16 amino acids. The CDR3 protein is CASSDLTGGPYNEQFF. CDR3 nucleotides: TGTGCCAGCAGTGACCTTACGGGGGGCCCCTACAATGAGCAGTTCTTC.

J is TRBJ2-7 and V is TRBV10-3; 9 positions agree with TRBD1. With V trimmed by 4 bases and J by 3 bases, 7 bases remained unmatched. CDR1 ENHRY and CDR2 SYGVKD come from the germline V gene. The CDR3 has 15 residues. CDR3 sequence (DNA): TGTGCCATCAGTGCTACTGGACAGGGGATCTACGAGCAGTACTTC. As protein: CAISATGQGIYEQYF.

This clone ranks as medium-sized (0.01 to 0.1%). CDR3 bases: TGCGCCAGCAGCTTGAATCTGGGGAGCTCCTACGAGCAGTACTTC. This gives the protein CASSLNLGSSYEQYF. The chain uses TRBV5-1 and TRBJ2-7; D is perhaps TRBD2 (5 bases). The germline V and J ends were trimmed by 1 base and 0 bases, with 11 bases remaining between them. This CDR3 has 15 residues. The germline V gene has CDR1 SGHRS and CDR2 YFSETQ.

In its sample, this clone ranks as large. The chain employs TRBV6-5 and TRBJ1-4, with a tentative D call TRBD1 (6 bases). Per the germline V gene, CDR1 is MNHEY and CDR2 is SVGAGI. The V and J ends lost 2 bases and 0 bases respectively, with 7 bases between them. There are 15 residues in the CDR3. The CDR3 coding sequence is TGTGCCAGCAGTTACGAGGGGGCAACTAATGAAAAACTGTTTTTT. Translation gives CASSYEGATNEKLFF.

The V gene is TRBV6-2 or TRBV6-3, the J gene TRBJ2-7, with 10 bases that match TRBD2. Unmatched junction bases numbered 4, after V lost 2 bases and J lost 6 bases. This CDR3 region has 14 residues. Germline V gene lookup returns CDR1 MNHEY and CDR2 SVGEGT. This CDR3 reads CASSYRTSGFEQYF. The CDR3 bases are TGTGCCAGCAGTTACCGGACTAGCGGTTTCGAGCAGTACTTC.

The rearrangement joins TRBV18 to TRBJ2-1; D is unclear. The V gene lost 4 bases and the J gene lost 7 bases, with 11 bases spanning the gap. The CDR3 is 13 amino acids. The germline V gene has CDR1 KGHSH and CDR2 LQKENI. Here the CDR3 DNA reads TGTGCCAGCTCACTTAAGGGTGGTAATGAGCAGTTCTTC. This sequence encodes CASSLKGGNEQFF.

This clone was observed once. The rearrangement links TRBV9 to TRBJ2-7; D possibly corresponds to TRBD1 (6 bases). V lost 0 bases, J lost 6 bases, and 16 bases lay in between. The germline V gene encodes CDR1 SGDLS and CDR2 YYNGEE. The CDR3 covers 15 residues. CDR3 region: CASSVDGQIASEQYF. DNA for the CDR3: TGTGCCAGCAGCGTAGATGGACAGATAGCGTCCGAGCAGTACTTC.

V is TRBV2 and J is TRBJ1-1; TRBD1 matches at 7 bases. V lost 6 bases and J lost 0; bases outside the gene matches: 4. The V gene's germline CDR1 is SNHLY and CDR2 FYNNEI. The CDR3 extends over 14 amino acids. The CDR3 nucleotides are TGTGCCAGCAGCAGGGACAGAGTGAACACTGAAGCTTTCTTT. Protein sequence: CASSRDRVNTEAFF.

This clone was picked up one time. The chain is built from TRBV6-2 or TRBV6-3 and TRBJ1-2; D ambiguous. The V gene lost 6 bases and the J gene lost 1 base, with 9 bases spanning the gap. The CDR3 runs to 13 residues. Germline values: CDR1 MNHEY, CDR2 SVGEGT. The CDR3 DNA is TGTGCCAGCAGCCTCATCCATAACTATGGCTACACCTTC. It specifies CASSLIHNYGYTF.

The chain is built from TRBV24-1 and TRBJ2-2, with D perhaps matching TRBD1 (9 bases). Per germline, CDR1 KGHDR and CDR2 SFDVKD. The CDR3 extends over 17 amino acids. The ends were cut back, 4 bases at V and 5 bases at J, with 19 bases in the middle. The CDR3 sequence: CATSEREGQGKTGELFF. For the CDR3, the DNA is TGTGCCACCAGTGAACGGGAGGGACAGGGAAAAACCGGGGAGCTGTTTTTT.